This T cell receptor beta chain appears in the sequencing data of a study of blood T cell repertoires in COVID-19. The germline V gene encodes CDR1 GTSNPN and CDR2 SVGIG (reference sequence). This CDR3 is 13 amino acids long. V was trimmed by 2 bases and J by 7 bases, leaving 14 bases between them. This clone was counted between two and nine times. Only in-frame clones appear in the TCRdb table, and some are missing; sequencing was by immunoSEQ multiplex PCR. The sample shows about 50,000 clones, 83% of them seen only once. The sample was peripheral blood. The sequence derives from a middle-aged man with acute or convalescent COVID-19. V usage is TRBV30 and J usage is TRBJ2-5; a weak D match, TRBD2 (6 bases). The CDR3 region has the DNA TGTGCCTGGAGTTTAGCGGTCTCAGGGACCCAGTACTTC. As protein: CAWSLAVSGTQYF.